This T cell receptor beta chain was sequenced during a study of STAT5B mutations in CD4+ large granular lymphocyte leukemia. Sequencing was at survey level. Assay: immunoSEQ multiplex PCR; the TCRdb copy retains only in-frame clones and omits some. The sample holds approximately 32,000 clones, 69% seen once. About this clone itself: Its cognate antigen is unknown.

Study conclusions and caveats: TRBV06-family usage was enriched in top patient clones (8/27) versus controls (2/35).

Trimming removed 6 bases from V and 2 bases from J, with 25 bases in between. The CDR3 runs to 18 residues. Germline CDR1 is LGHNT and CDR2 is FRNRAP. Sequences were obtained from CD4+ T cells from blood buffy coats. The chain uses TRBV12-5 and TRBJ2-5; possibly TRBD2 for D (7 bases). This TCR was recovered from a human donor in good health. This CDR3 reads CASGPGKGGGGIQETQYF. CDR3 sequence (DNA): TGTGCTAGTGGCCCTGGGAAGGGGGGAGGGGGGATACAAGAGACCCAGTACTTC.